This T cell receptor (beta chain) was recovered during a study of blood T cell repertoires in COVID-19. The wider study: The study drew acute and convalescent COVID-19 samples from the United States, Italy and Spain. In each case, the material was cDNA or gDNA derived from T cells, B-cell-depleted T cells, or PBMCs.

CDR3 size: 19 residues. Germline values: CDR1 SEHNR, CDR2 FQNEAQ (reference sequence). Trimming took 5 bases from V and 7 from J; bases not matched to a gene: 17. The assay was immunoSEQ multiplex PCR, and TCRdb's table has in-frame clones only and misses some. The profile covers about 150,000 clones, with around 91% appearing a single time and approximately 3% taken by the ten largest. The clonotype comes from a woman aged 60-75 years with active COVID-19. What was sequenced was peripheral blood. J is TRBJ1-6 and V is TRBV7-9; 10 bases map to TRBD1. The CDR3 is CASSLRQGASHRGNSPLHF. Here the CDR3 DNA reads TGTGCCAGCAGCCTCAGACAGGGGGCCTCCCATCGAGGCAATTCACCCCTCCACTTT.